The 30 T cell receptor beta chains given below trace back to one sample, sequenced in a study of identical twins. In TCRdb, the 5' RACE reads were re-called with MiXCR into one record per CDR3 protein. Of hundreds of thousands of distinct CDR3 sequences detected, about 8.9% appear once; the ten largest clones hold roughly 2.1%. The data also belong to a second study, concerning yellow fever vaccine responses in identical twins.

Sequencing was carried out using memory (CD45RO+) T cells sorted from blood. Receptors originate from a woman younger than 35 in good health.

In its sample, this clonotype was seen many times. V is TRBV6-2 or TRBV6-3 and J is TRBJ2-7; 7 bases agree with TRBD1. Germline assignment: CDR1 MNHEY and CDR2 SVGEGT. The CDR3 runs to 16 residues. Trimming at V came to 7 bases and at J to 0 bases, leaving 12 bases not matched to a gene. The CDR3: CASNDDTTGRSYEQYF. As DNA, the CDR3 is TGTGCCAGCAATGATGACACGACAGGGCGCTCCTACGAGCAGTACTTC.

The V and J genes are TRBV15 and TRBJ1-1; possibly TRBD1 for D (6 bases). The V gene lost 5 bases and the J gene lost 2 bases, with 18 bases spanning the gap. Per germline, CDR1 LNHNV and CDR2 YYDKDF (reference sequence). This CDR3 has 16 residues. The CDR3 here is CATSPAGEVVNTEAFF. DNA for the CDR3: TGTGCCACCAGCCCTGCAGGGGAGGTTGTAAACACTGAAGCTTTCTTT.

There are many counts of this clonotype. V usage is TRBV19 and J usage is TRBJ2-4, with D perhaps matching TRBD2 (6 bases). This CDR3 is built from 18 residues. CDR1 and CDR2 (germline): LNHDA, SQIVND (reference sequence). Deletions cut 1 base from V and 0 bases from J, with 16 bases between. The CDR3 DNA is TGTGCCAGTAGTATAGCGGGAGAAGGTTCACGAGCCAAAAACATTCAGTACTTC. Protein sequence: CASSIAGEGSRAKNIQYF.

V and J are TRBV7-8 and TRBJ2-1; D may match TRBD1 or TRBD2 (5 bases each). Germline V gene lookup returns CDR1 SGHVS and CDR2 FQNEAQ. Trimming took off 5 bases at V and 2 bases at J, with 19 bases between the two ends. The CDR3 is 17 residues long. The CDR3 sequence: CASSPYMGTGTYNEQFF. The CDR3, as DNA: TGTGCCAGCAGCCCGTATATGGGGACGGGTACCTACAATGAGCAGTTCTTC.

This clonotype was counted between two and nine times. This chain joins TRBV7-3 and TRBJ2-2, with D unclear. Trimming took 1 base from V and 6 from J, leaving 6 bases between them. The CDR3 extends over 13 amino acids. In germline, CDR1 is SGHTA, CDR2 FQGTGA. The CDR3 protein is CASSLNRAGELFF. The CDR3 nucleotides are TGTGCCAGCAGCTTAAATCGGGCCGGGGAGCTGTTTTTT.

This clonotype came up many times. The chain recombines TRBV5-4 with TRBJ2-7; D might be TRBD2 (6 bases). Trimming shortened V by 0 bases and J by 0 bases, and 25 bases separated the two germline ends. The CDR3 loop spans 20 amino acids. CDR1 and CDR2 (germline): SGHNT, YYREEE (reference sequence). Here the CDR3 DNA reads TGTGCCAGCAGCTTGGTAGCGGCCGTAGGAGCTGGGATGAGCTCCTACGAGCAGTACGTC. This encodes CASSLVAAVGAGMSSYEQYV.

This clonotype was detected a few times. The DNA for the CDR3 is TGCGCCAGCAGCTTGGAGACTAGCGGGGGGGGGACCCAGTACTTC. It encodes CASSLETSGGGTQYF. The rearrangement joins TRBV5-1 to TRBJ2-5; 14 nucleotides match TRBD2. Germline CDR1 SGHRS, CDR2 YFSETQ. Germline trimming cut 0 bases from V and 7 bases from J; bases unmatched to any gene: 2. This CDR3 has 15 residues.

This chain joins TRBV12-5 and TRBJ2-2; 11 bases line up with TRBD2. The germline gives CDR1 LGHNT, CDR2 FRNRAP. V shed 2 bases, J shed 2 bases, and the junction held 7 bases outside the gene matches. The CDR3 totals 18 residues. In nucleotides, the CDR3 is TGTGCTAGTGGTTTGTTGACTAGCGGGATATTCAACACCGGGGAGCTGTTTTTT. Its translation is CASGLLTSGIFNTGELFF.

The rearrangement uses TRBV9 and TRBJ2-7; a possible D gene is TRBD2 (6 bases). The CDR3 covers 15 residues. The V end lost 2 bases, the J end lost 7 bases, and 19 bases lay between the germline ends. Germline V gene sequence: CDR1 SGDLS, CDR2 YYNGEE. DNA of the CDR3: TGTGCCAGCAGCGTCGCCCCGGTCGGGGGTGGGGAGCAGTACTTC. It codes for CASSVAPVGGGEQYF.

The chain joins TRBV28 to TRBJ2-2, with no clear D. Trimming cost V 2 bases and J 0 bases, with 7 bases left between them. CDR1 MDHEN and CDR2 SYDVKM come from the germline V gene. This CDR3 has 15 residues. CDR3 DNA: TGTGCCAGCAGTTTAATCGGAACGAACACCGGGGAGCTGTTTTTT. Translated, it gives CASSLIGTNTGELFF.

This clonotype has a count of ten or more. V and J are TRBV12-3 or TRBV12-4 and TRBJ2-3; D may correspond to TRBD1 or TRBD2 (5 bases each). This CDR3 is built from 13 residues. Trimming stripped 6 bases from V and 3 bases from J, with 10 bases between. The CDR3 spells CASRYGATDTQYF. CDR3 coding DNA: TGTGCCAGCAGATACGGGGCAACAGATACGCAGTATTTT.

This clonotype was seen at least ten times. The chain has TRBV6-5 and TRBJ2-1, with D hard to call. From germline, CDR1 is MNHEY and CDR2 SVGAGI. V lost 3 bases to trimming and J lost 7 bases, with 13 bases between them. This CDR3 region has 14 residues. In DNA, the CDR3 is TGTGCCAGCAGTTATTCCCCGTGGTGGAATGAGCAGTTCTTC. Its translation is CASSYSPWWNEQFF.

This clonotype was counted many times. The V and J genes are TRBV20-1 and TRBJ1-1; no clear D gene. CDR3 length: 14 amino acids. Germline CDR1 reads DFQATT; CDR2 reads SNEGSKA (reference sequence). V was pared by 4 bases and J by 0 bases, with 12 bases between. The CDR3 protein is CSAKVPSLNTEAFF. CDR3 coding DNA: TGCAGTGCTAAGGTCCCAAGCCTGAACACTGAAGCTTTCTTT.

This clonotype was recorded at least ten times. This chain uses TRBV4-2 with TRBJ2-7; 10 nucleotides line up with TRBD1. The germline V gene encodes CDR1 LGHNA and CDR2 YNFKEQ. CDR3 size: 14 residues. The V gene end was trimmed by 5 bases and the J gene end by 3 bases; junction bases not matched to a gene: 4. The CDR3 DNA reads as TGTGCCAGCAGCGAAGGACAGGGGGACTACGAGCAGTACTTC. It is translated as CASSEGQGDYEQYF.

The J gene is TRBJ2-1, the V gene TRBV5-4; 7 nucleotides match TRBD2. The germline CDR1 and CDR2 sequences are SGHNT and YYREEE (reference sequence). CDR3 length equals 16 residues. Unmatched junction bases numbered 9, after V lost 0 bases and J lost 6 bases. CDR3: CASSLGLASQGNEQFF. The CDR3 nucleotides read TGTGCCAGCAGCTTGGGACTAGCATCACAAGGCAATGAGCAGTTCTTC.

A few counts support this clonotype. The chain links TRBV28 to TRBJ1-3; D gene unclear. Deletions cut 6 bases from V and 0 bases from J, with 9 bases between. From germline, CDR1 is MDHEN and CDR2 SYDVKM. The CDR3 has 14 residues. Here the CDR3 reads CASSLPSSGNTIYF. In DNA, the CDR3 is TGTGCCAGCAGCCTCCCCAGCTCTGGAAACACCATATATTTT.

This clonotype appeared a few times. The gene calls are TRBV7-9 and TRBJ2-5; TRBD2 matches at 8 bases. The CDR3 runs 15 residues. V dropped 5 bases and J dropped 2; count of bases not matched to a gene: 7. Germline-derived CDR1 and CDR2 are SEHNR and FQNEAQ (reference sequence). The DNA for the CDR3 is TGTGCCAGCAGCCCTCCACTAGCGGCACAAGAGACCCAGTACTTC. Translated, it gives CASSPPLAAQETQYF. Full variable domain (remainder filled in from reference TRBV7-9 and TRBJ2-5): DTGVSQNPRHKITKRGQNVTFRCDPISEHNRLYWYRQTLGQGPEFLTYFQNEAQLEKSRLLSDRFSAERPKGSFSTLEIQRTEQGDSAMYLCASSPPLAAQETQYFGPGTRLLVL.

This clonotype has a count of ten or more. CDR3 coding DNA: TGTGCCAGCAGCCTACAGGGGTCGGTGCGGAATGAGCAGTTCTTC. It codes for CASSLQGSVRNEQFF. The V call is TRBV3-1, the J call TRBJ2-1; 7 bases match TRBD1. The CDR3 covers 15 residues. V gave up 4 bases and J gave up 7 bases; unmatched junction bases: 10. The germline V gene encodes CDR1 LGHDT and CDR2 YNNKEL (reference sequence).

In this sample, this clonotype turned up a few times. The chain uses TRBV10-2 and TRBJ2-1, with 9 bases aligning to TRBD1. The CDR3 extends over 17 amino acids. Trimming at V came to 3 bases and at J to 7 bases, leaving 13 bases not matched to a gene. The germline gives CDR1 WSHSY, CDR2 SAAADI. In DNA, the CDR3 is TGCGCCAGCAGTGACCCGGGACAGGGCCAGGCCGGTAATGAGCAGTTCTTC. Encoded protein: CASSDPGQGQAGNEQFF.

This clonotype was seen more than once but under ten times. The V gene is TRBV24-1, the J gene TRBJ2-5; possibly TRBD2 for D (5 bases). Germline-derived CDR1 and CDR2 are KGHDR and SFDVKD. V was cut by 3 bases and J by 5 bases, with 15 bases left in between. This CDR3 is 15 amino acids long. CDR3 in DNA: TGTGCCACCAGTGATCCGTCCCGAGGGCTCGAGACCCAGTACTTC. The encoded protein is CATSDPSRGLETQYF.

V and J are TRBV20-1 and TRBJ2-5; 12 bases match TRBD2. There are 17 residues in the CDR3. Germline V gene data show CDR1 as DFQATT and CDR2 as SNEGSKA (reference sequence). V lost 2 bases to trimming and J lost 1 base; unmatched junction nucleotides: 8. CDR3 sequence reads: CSARTPLAGGFQETQYF. CDR3 in DNA: TGCAGTGCTAGAACCCCCCTAGCGGGGGGGTTCCAAGAGACCCAGTACTTC.

The chain joins TRBV28 to TRBJ1-1; the match to TRBD1 covers 7 bases. The length of the CDR3 is 18 residues. V shed 9 bases and J 0 bases; nucleotides not matched to a gene: 19. CDR1 is MDHEN, CDR2 SYDVKM, per germline. CDR3 DNA sequence: TGTGCCAGTCGGATCTCGGACAGGCGGAGGGGAATGAACACTGAAGCTTTCTTT. Protein product: CASRISDRRRGMNTEAFF.

This rearrangement joins TRBV27 to TRBJ2-7; unclear D gene. CDR3 length: 14 residues. Trimming took 5 bases from V and 6 from J, leaving 17 bases between them. From germline, CDR1 is MNHEY and CDR2 SMNVEV (reference sequence). The CDR3 coding sequence is TGTGCCAGCAGTCGATATTCCGTAAGTTTCGAGCAGTACTTC. Translating it yields CASSRYSVSFEQYF.

This clonotype was counted at least ten times. V is TRBV18 and J is TRBJ2-1; the D is unclear. This CDR3 spans 14 amino acids. The V gene's germline CDR1 is KGHSH and CDR2 LQKENI. V lost 2 bases and J lost 5, with 10 bases in between. The DNA of the CDR3 is TGTGCCAGCTCACCAGAACGACGGAACAATGAGCAGTTCTTC. Its protein product is CASSPERRNNEQFF.

This clonotype has more than one count but fewer than ten. V usage is TRBV5-1 and J usage is TRBJ2-3, with 13 bases matching TRBD2. The CDR3 consists of 17 residues. The V and J ends lost 4 bases and 4 bases, in that order; junction bases with no gene match: 9. Germline values: CDR1 SGHRS, CDR2 YFSETQ. The CDR3 loop reads CASSLGTSGVFSDTQYF. The DNA of the CDR3 is TGCGCCAGCAGCCTAGGGACTAGCGGGGTATTCTCAGATACGCAGTATTTT.

This clonotype was picked up many times. V gene TRBV5-6 combines with J gene TRBJ1-2; a possible D gene is TRBD1 (5 bases). The V gene lost 4 bases and the J gene lost 4 bases, with 14 bases spanning the gap. Germline V gives CDR1 SGHDT, CDR2 YYEEEE. The CDR3 runs 14 residues. The CDR3 loop is CASSRSGTSYGYTF. In DNA form, the CDR3 reads TGTGCCAGCAGCCGCTCCGGGACCTCCTATGGCTACACCTTC. Complete variable domain (other parts from reference TRBV5-6 and TRBJ1-2): DAGVTQSPTHLIKTRGQQVTLRCSPKSGHDTVSWYQQALGQGPQFIFQYYEEEERQRGNFPDRFSGHQFPNYSSELNVNALLLGDSALYLCASSRSGTSYGYTFGSGTRLTVV.

This clonotype showed up just a few times. The chain carries TRBV5-1 and TRBJ2-1; TRBD2 matches at 12 bases. CDR1 and CDR2 from the germline V gene are SGHRS and YFSETQ. With 4 bases clipped from V and 5 bases from J, the junction kept 7 bases outside the gene matches. This CDR3 is built from 16 residues. The CDR3 coding sequence is TGCGCCAGCAGCACCTCTAGCGGGAGGGCCAACAATGAGCAGTTCTTC. Translating it yields CASSTSSGRANNEQFF.

V usage is TRBV11-3 and J usage is TRBJ2-3; no clear D gene. Germline V gene data show CDR1 as SGHNT and CDR2 as YENEEA. The CDR3 has 17 residues. The V end lost 3 bases, the J end lost 2 bases, and 18 bases lay between the germline ends. The CDR3 here is CASSFRTPGTLTDTQYF. CDR3 coding DNA: TGTGCCAGCAGCTTTCGAACGCCTGGAACTCTCACAGATACGCAGTATTTT.

This clonotype appeared many times. This chain links TRBV20-1 with TRBJ2-1; 9 bases map to TRBD2. J gave up 3 bases and V 0 bases, and 3 bases lay outside the gene matches. Germline V gene data show CDR1 as DFQATT and CDR2 as SNEGSKA (reference sequence). CDR3 length equals 15 residues. The CDR3 here is CSARDLAGDYNEQFF. Here the CDR3 DNA reads TGCAGTGCTAGAGATTTAGCGGGGGACTACAATGAGCAGTTCTTC.

This chain links TRBV6-2 or TRBV6-3 with TRBJ2-2; 11 nucleotides match TRBD1. Trimming took 7 bases from V and 6 from J; bases not matched to a gene: 7. CDR3 length: 15 residues. CDR1 and CDR2 from the germline V gene are MNHEY and SVGEGT. The CDR3 nucleotides read TGTGCCAGCACCTTGGGACAGGGGGTCGCCGGGGAGCTGTTTTTT. As protein: CASTLGQGVAGELFF.